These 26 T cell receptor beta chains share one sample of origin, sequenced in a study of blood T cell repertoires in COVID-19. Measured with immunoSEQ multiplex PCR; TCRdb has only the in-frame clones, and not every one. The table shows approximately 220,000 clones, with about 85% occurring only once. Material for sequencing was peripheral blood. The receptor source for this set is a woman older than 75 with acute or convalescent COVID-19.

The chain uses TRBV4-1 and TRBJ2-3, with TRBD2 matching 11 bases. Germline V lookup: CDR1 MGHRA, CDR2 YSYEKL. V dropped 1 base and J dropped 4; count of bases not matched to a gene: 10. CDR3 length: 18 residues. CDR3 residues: CASSQAPTSGSIADTQYF. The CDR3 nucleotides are TGCGCCAGCAGCCAAGCCCCCACTAGCGGGAGTATTGCAGATACGCAGTATTTT.

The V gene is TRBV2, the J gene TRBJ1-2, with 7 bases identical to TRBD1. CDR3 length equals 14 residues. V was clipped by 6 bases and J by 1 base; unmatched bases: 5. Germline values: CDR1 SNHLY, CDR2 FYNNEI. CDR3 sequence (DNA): TGTGCCAGCAGCCAAGGGACAGTTAACTATGGCTACACCTTC. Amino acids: CASSQGTVNYGYTF.

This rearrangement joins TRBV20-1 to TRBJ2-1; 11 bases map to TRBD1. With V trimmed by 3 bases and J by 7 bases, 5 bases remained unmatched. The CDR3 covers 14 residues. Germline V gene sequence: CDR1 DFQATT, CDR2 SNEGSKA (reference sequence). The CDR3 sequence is CSASRGQGVNEQFF. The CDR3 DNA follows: TGCAGTGCTAGTAGGGGACAGGGGGTGAATGAGCAGTTCTTC.

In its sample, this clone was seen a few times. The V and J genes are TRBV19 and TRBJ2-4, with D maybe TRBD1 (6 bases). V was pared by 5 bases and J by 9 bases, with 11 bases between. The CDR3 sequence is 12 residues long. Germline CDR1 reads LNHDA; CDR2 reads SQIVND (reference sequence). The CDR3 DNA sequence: TGTGCCAGTAGTGTATACAGGGCCATTCAGTACTTC. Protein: CASSVYRAIQYF.

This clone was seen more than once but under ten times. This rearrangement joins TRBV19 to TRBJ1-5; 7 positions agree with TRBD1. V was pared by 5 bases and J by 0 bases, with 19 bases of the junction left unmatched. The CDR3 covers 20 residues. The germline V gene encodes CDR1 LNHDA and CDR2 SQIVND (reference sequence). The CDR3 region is CASSLYSRTGRSDSNQPQHF. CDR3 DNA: TGTGCCAGTAGTTTGTATTCCCGGACAGGCCGCTCGGATAGCAATCAGCCCCAGCATTTT.

The CDR3 bases are TGTGCCAGTAGGAATACGGGACTCTCTGGAAACACCATATATTTT. This codes for CASRNTGLSGNTIYF. The rearrangement joins TRBV19 to TRBJ1-3; tentative D call: TRBD1 (5 bases). With 6 bases removed from V and 0 bases from J, the gap between germline ends came to 12 bases. Germline V lookup: CDR1 LNHDA, CDR2 SQIVND (reference sequence). This CDR3 region has 15 residues.

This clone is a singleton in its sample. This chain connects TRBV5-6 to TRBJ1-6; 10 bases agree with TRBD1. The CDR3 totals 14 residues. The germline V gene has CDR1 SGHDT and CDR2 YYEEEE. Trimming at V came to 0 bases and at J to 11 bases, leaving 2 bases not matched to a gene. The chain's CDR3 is CASSLDGQGAPLHF. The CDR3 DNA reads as TGTGCCAGCAGCTTGGATGGACAGGGGGCACCCCTCCACTTT.

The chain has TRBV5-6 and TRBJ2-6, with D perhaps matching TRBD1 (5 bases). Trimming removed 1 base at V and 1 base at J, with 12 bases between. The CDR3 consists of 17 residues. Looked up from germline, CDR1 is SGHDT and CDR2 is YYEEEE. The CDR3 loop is CASSLLGLGSGANVLTF. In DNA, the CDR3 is TGTGCCAGCAGCTTGCTGGGGCTAGGGTCTGGGGCCAACGTCCTGACTTTC.

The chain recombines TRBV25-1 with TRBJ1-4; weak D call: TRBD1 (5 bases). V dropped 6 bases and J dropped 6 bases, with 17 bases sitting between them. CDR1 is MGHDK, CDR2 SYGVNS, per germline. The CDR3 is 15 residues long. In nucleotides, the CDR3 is TGTGCCAGCAGGTTTTCCGGGACGGGGGATGAAAAACTGTTTTTT. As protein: CASRFSGTGDEKLFF.

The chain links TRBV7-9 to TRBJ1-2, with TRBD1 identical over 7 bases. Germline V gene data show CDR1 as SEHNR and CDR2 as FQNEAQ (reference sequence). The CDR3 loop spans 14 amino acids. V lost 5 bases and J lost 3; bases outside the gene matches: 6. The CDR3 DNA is TGTGCCAGCAGCCCATACAGGGGCGACTATGGCTACACCTTC. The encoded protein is CASSPYRGDYGYTF.

This CDR3 is CASSQGIVSGKEQYF. The CDR3 nucleotides are TGTGCCAGCAGCCAAGGTATTGTTAGCGGGAAGGAGCAGTACTTC. The chain employs TRBV4-2 and TRBJ2-7; 8 nucleotides line up with TRBD2. This CDR3 spans 15 amino acids. Looked up from germline, CDR1 is LGHNA and CDR2 is YNFKEQ. V was pared by 1 base and J by 7 bases, with 9 bases of the junction left unmatched.

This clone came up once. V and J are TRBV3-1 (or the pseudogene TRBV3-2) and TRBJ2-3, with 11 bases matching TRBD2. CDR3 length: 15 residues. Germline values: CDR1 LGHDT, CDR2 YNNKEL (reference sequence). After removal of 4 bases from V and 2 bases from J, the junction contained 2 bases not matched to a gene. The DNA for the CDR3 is TGTGCCAGCAGCCCGACTAGCGGGGCCACAGATACGCAGTATTTT. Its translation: CASSPTSGATDTQYF.

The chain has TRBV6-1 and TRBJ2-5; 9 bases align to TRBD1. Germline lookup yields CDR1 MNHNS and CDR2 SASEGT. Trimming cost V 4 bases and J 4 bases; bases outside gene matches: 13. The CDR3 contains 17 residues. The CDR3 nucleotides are TGTGCCAGCAGTGTGATGCCGACAGGGGGAAGTTCAGAGACCCAGTACTTC. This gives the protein CASSVMPTGGSSETQYF.

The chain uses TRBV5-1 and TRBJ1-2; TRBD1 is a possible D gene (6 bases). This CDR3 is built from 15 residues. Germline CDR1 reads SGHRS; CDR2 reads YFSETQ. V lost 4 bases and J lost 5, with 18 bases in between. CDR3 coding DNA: TGCGCCAGCAGCCCGCGGAACACGCAGGGGTATGGCTACACCTTC. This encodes CASSPRNTQGYGYTF.

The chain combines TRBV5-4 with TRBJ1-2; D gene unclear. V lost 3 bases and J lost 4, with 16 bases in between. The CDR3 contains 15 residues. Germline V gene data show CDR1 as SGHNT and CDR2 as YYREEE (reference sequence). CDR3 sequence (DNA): TGTGCCAGCAGCTCCGGCCCGCCGGGGAGCTATGGCTACACCTTC. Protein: CASSSGPPGSYGYTF.

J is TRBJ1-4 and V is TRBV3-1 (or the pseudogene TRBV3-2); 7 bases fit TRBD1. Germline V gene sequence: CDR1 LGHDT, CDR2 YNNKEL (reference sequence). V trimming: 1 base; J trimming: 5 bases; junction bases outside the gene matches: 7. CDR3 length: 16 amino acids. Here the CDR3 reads CASSQGPRGQNEKLFF. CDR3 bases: TGTGCCAGCAGCCAAGGGCCTCGGGGACAGAATGAAAAACTGTTTTTT.

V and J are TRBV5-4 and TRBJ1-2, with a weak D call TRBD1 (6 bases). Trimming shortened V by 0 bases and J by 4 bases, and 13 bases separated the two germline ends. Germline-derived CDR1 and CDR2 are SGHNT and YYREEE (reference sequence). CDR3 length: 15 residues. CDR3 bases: TGTGCCAGCAGCTTGGAAGATGGACAGATCTATGGCTACACCTTC. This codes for CASSLEDGQIYGYTF.

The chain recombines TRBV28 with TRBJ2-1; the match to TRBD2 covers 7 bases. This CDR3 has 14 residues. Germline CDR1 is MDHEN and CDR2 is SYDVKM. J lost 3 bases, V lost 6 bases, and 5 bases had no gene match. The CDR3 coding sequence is TGTGCCAGCAGGCGAGCGGGAAACTACAATGAGCAGTTCTTC. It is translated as CASRRAGNYNEQFF.

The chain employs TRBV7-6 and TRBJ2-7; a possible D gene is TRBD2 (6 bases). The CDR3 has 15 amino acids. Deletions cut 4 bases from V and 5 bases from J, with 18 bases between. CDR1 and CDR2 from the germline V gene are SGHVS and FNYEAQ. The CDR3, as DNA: TGTGCCAGCAGCTCCCGCCTAGCGAGGGCCGACGAGCAGTACTTC. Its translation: CASSSRLARADEQYF.

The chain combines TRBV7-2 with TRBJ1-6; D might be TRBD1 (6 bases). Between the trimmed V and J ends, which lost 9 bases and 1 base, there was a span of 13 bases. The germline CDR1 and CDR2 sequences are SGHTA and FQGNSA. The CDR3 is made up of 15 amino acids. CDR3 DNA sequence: TGTGCCAGTTCCGGGGGGCAGTCCTATAATTCACCCCTCCACTTT. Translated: CASSGGQSYNSPLHF.

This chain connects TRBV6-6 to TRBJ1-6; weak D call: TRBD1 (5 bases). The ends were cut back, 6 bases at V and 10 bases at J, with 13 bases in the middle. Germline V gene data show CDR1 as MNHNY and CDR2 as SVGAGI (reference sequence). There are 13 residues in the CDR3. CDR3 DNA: TGTGCCAGCAGGACCCAGGGTGGCTCACCCCTCCACTTT. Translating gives CASRTQGGSPLHF.

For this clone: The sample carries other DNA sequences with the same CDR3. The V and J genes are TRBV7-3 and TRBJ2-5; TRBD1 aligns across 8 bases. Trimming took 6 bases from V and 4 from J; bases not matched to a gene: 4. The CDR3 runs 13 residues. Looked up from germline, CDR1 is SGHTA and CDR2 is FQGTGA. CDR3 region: CASSFTGGETQYF. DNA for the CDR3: TGTGCCAGCAGTTTTACAGGGGGAGAGACCCAGTACTTC.

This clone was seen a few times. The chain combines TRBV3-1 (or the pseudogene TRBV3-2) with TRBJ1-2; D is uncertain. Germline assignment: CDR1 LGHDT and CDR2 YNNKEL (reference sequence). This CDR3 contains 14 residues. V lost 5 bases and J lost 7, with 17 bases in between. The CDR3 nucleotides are TGTGCCAGCAGCGGAGAGGAGTCCCGGGGTGGCTACACCTTC. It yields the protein CASSGEESRGGYTF.

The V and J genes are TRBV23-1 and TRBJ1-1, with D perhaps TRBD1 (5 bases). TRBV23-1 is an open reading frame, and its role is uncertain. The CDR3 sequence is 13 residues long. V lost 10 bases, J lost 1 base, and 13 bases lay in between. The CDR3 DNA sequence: TGCGCCACGGTGACAGTTAAGAACACTGAAGCTTTCTTT. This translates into CATVTVKNTEAFF.

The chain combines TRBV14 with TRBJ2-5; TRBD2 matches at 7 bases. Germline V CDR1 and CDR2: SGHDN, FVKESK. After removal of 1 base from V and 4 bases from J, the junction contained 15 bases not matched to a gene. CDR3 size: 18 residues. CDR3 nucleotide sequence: TGTGCCAGCAGCCAAGGCGGCGGGAGACCCCCGTTCGTAGAGACCCAGTACTTC. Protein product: CASSQGGGRPPFVETQYF.

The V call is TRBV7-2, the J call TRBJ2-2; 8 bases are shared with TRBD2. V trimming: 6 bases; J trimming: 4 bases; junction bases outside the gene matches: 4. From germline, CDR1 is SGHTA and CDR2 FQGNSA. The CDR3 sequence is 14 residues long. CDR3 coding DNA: TGTGCCAGCAGGATACTAGCGGCCACCGGGGAGCTGTTTTTT. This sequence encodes CASRILAATGELFF.